Below, 24 T cell receptor beta chains from the same sample are listed, as sequenced in a study of CD8 T cells in Susac syndrome. An amount of RNA that ranged from roughly 0.5 to 1 ug was reverse transcribed with random hexamers. TCRdb reprocessed the immunoSEQ multiplex PCR reads with MiXCR, giving one entry per CDR3 protein. Of under 200,000 distinct CDR3 sequences listed, about 94% were seen once; the top ten hold 0.1%. The sequencing input was CD4+ T cells from PBMCs. The receptor set was obtained from a human donor in good health.

The V and J genes are TRBV12-3 or TRBV12-4 and TRBJ1-3; no definite D call. The CDR3 totals 15 residues. V was clipped by 5 bases and J by 3 bases, with 14 bases between them. As DNA, the CDR3 is TGTGCCAGCAGTCCGTTGGGGTCTCGTGGAAACACCATATATTTT. Amino acid sequence: CASSPLGSRGNTIYF.

This clonotype was seen only once. V is TRBV27 and J is TRBJ2-2, with D perhaps assigned TRBD1 or TRBD2 (5 bases each). The germline V and J ends were trimmed by 6 bases and 6 bases, with 17 bases remaining between them. The CDR3 totals 15 residues. Germline-derived CDR1 and CDR2 are MNHEY and SMNVEV (reference sequence). This chain's CDR3 is CASSRPIVGAGELFF. The DNA of the CDR3 is TGTGCCAGCAGCCGCCCTATAGTGGGGGCCGGGGAGCTGTTTTTT.

The V gene is TRBV12-3 or TRBV12-4, the J gene TRBJ1-1; D ambiguous. The CDR3 length is 13 residues. Trimming took off 7 bases at V and 1 base at J, with 10 bases between the two ends. The CDR3 sequence is CASTPIRNTEAFF. CDR3 nucleotides: TGTGCCAGCACCCCGATCAGGAACACTGAAGCTTTCTTT.

Here the CDR3 reads CSGAQSYSETQYF. Here the CDR3 DNA reads TGCAGCGGGGCGCAAAGTTATTCAGAGACCCAGTACTTC. The chain combines TRBV29-1 with TRBJ2-5; unclear D gene. The V end was cut by 7 bases, the J end by 4 bases, with 16 bases between. This CDR3 spans 13 amino acids. Germline V lookup: CDR1 SQVTM, CDR2 ANQGSEA.

The chain recombines TRBV9 with TRBJ2-5; D ambiguous. The V end lost 0 bases, the J end lost 5 bases, and 14 bases lay between the germline ends. The CDR3 is made up of 15 amino acids. The germline V gene has CDR1 SGDLS and CDR2 YYNGEE. This chain's CDR3 is CASSVAPFSWETQYF. The CDR3 region has the DNA TGTGCCAGCAGCGTAGCCCCTTTTTCTTGGGAGACCCAGTACTTC.

The chain combines TRBV7-2 with TRBJ2-3; no clear D gene. CDR3 length equals 15 residues. V was clipped by 6 bases and J by 3 bases, with 16 bases between them. CDR1 and CDR2 (germline): SGHTA, FQGNSA. The CDR3 DNA reads as TGTGCCAGCAGTCAAACGAAAGGGCCGACAGATACGCAGTATTTT. Translated: CASSQTKGPTDTQYF.

The J gene is TRBJ1-2, the V gene TRBV5-6, with TRBD1 as a possible D gene (5 bases). In germline, CDR1 is SGHDT, CDR2 YYEEEE. Trimming stripped 1 base from V and 9 bases from J, with 10 bases between. The CDR3 extends over 12 amino acids. The chain's CDR3 is CASSLWAGSYTF. The CDR3 bases are TGTGCCAGCAGCTTGTGGGCAGGGAGCTACACCTTC.

The chain is built from TRBV29-1 and TRBJ2-1; D possibly uses TRBD1 or TRBD2 (5 bases each). This CDR3 has 17 amino acids. CDR1 and CDR2 (germline): SQVTM, ANQGSEA. V lost 4 bases, J lost 3 bases, and 22 bases lay in between. The CDR3 reads CSVGGWGPGAFYNEQFF. CDR3 coding DNA: TGCAGCGTTGGCGGGTGGGGTCCCGGGGCCTTCTACAATGAGCAGTTCTTC.

The chain joins TRBV2 to TRBJ2-7; D is ambiguous. The germline gives CDR1 SNHLY, CDR2 FYNNEI. The CDR3 sequence is 15 residues long. V was shortened by 7 bases and J by 0 bases, with 16 bases between the two germline ends. CDR3 nucleotide sequence: TGTGCCAGCAACGTCCGGGCCTGGACCTCCTACGAGCAGTACTTC. It encodes CASNVRAWTSYEQYF.

The genes are TRBV7-8 and TRBJ1-5; 10 bases agree with TRBD1. Unmatched junction bases numbered 14, after V lost 10 bases and J lost 2 bases. CDR3 length: 17 residues. CDR1 is SGHVS and CDR2 is FQNEAQ in the germline V gene. Written as DNA, the CDR3 is TGTGCCATCTCGACTGGACAGGGGGGTAGGGGCAATCAGCCCCAGCATTTT. It codes for CAISTGQGGRGNQPQHF.

This CDR3 is CASSQSGLNEKLFF. For the CDR3, the DNA is TGTGCCAGCAGCCAGTCAGGGCTTAATGAAAAACTGTTTTTT. The chain is built from TRBV3-1 and TRBJ1-4; a weak D match, TRBD1 (5 bases). The CDR3 has 14 amino acids. CDR1 and CDR2 (germline): LGHDT, YNNKEL (reference sequence). The V gene lost 3 bases and the J gene lost 4 bases, with 9 bases spanning the gap.

The chain links TRBV5-1 to TRBJ1-4; no firm D call. Germline V gene data show CDR1 as SGHRS and CDR2 as YFSETQ. Trimming took 1 base from V and 6 from J, leaving 13 bases between them. The CDR3 extends over 15 amino acids. CDR3 protein: CASSLSRRADEKLFF. As DNA, the CDR3 is TGCGCCAGCAGCTTGTCCCGCCGGGCAGATGAAAAACTGTTTTTT.

The rearrangement joins TRBV7-9 to TRBJ2-7; TRBD2 matches at 14 bases. Germline V gene lookup returns CDR1 SEHNR and CDR2 FQNEAQ (reference sequence). The V and J ends lost 1 base and 3 bases, in that order; junction bases with no gene match: 2. The CDR3 length is 16 residues. The CDR3 protein is CASSLVGTSGSYEQYV. CDR3 coding DNA: TGTGCCAGCAGCTTAGTCGGGACTAGCGGGAGCTACGAGCAGTACGTC.

With respect to this clonotype: Compared with germline, one end of the junction differs, possibly owing to a read error. The J gene is TRBJ2-7, the V gene TRBV6-5; D not certain. The germline V gene encodes CDR1 MNHEY and CDR2 SVGAGI. CDR3 length: 11 amino acids. CDR3 DNA sequence: TGTACCAGCACGGATAGGGCCGAGCAGTACTTC. Protein sequence: CTSTDRAEQYF.

The chain couples TRBV2 to TRBJ2-2; perhaps TRBD1 as D (5 bases). This CDR3 contains 14 residues. The germline CDR1 and CDR2 sequences are SNHLY and FYNNEI. The V gene lost 4 bases and the J gene lost 4 bases, with 10 bases spanning the gap. The CDR3 loop reads CASSVDQGTGELFF. The CDR3 DNA reads TGTGCCAGCAGTGTGGACCAGGGCACCGGGGAGCTGTTTTTT.

The chain joins TRBV5-1 to TRBJ2-1; TRBD1 matches at 9 bases. This CDR3 has 15 amino acids. With 3 bases clipped from V and 2 bases from J, the junction kept 3 bases outside the gene matches. CDR1 SGHRS and CDR2 YFSETQ come from the germline V gene. CDR3 nucleotide sequence: TGCGCCAGCAGCTCGGGACAGGGAACCTACAATGAGCAGTTCTTC. Translation gives CASSSGQGTYNEQFF.

V usage is TRBV5-1 and J usage is TRBJ2-5; D remains ambiguous. The V and J ends lost 4 bases and 2 bases respectively, with 15 bases between them. There are 15 residues in the CDR3. Germline CDR1 reads SGHRS; CDR2 reads YFSETQ. CDR3 residues: CASSDGSAPQETQYF. DNA for the CDR3: TGCGCCAGCAGCGATGGTTCGGCCCCTCAAGAGACCCAGTACTTC.

This chain uses TRBV15 with TRBJ2-5; 9 positions agree with TRBD2. Germline V gene lookup returns CDR1 LNHNV and CDR2 YYDKDF (reference sequence). J lost 5 bases, V lost 4 bases, and 2 bases had no gene match. CDR3 size: 13 residues. The chain's CDR3 is CATSMLAGETQYF. CDR3 coding DNA: TGTGCCACCAGCATGCTAGCGGGGGAGACCCAGTACTTC.

The chain has TRBV7-8 and TRBJ2-5; 9 bases map to TRBD2. The length of the CDR3 is 15 residues. Trimming at V came to 4 bases and at J to 4 bases, leaving 7 bases not matched to a gene. Germline CDR1 reads SGHVS; CDR2 reads FQNEAQ. CDR3 protein: CASSSAGGATETQYF. As DNA, the CDR3 is TGTGCCAGCAGCTCCGCGGGGGGGGCCACAGAGACCCAGTACTTC.

The CDR3 loop reads CASRWRAGDSGANVLTF. CDR3 sequence (DNA): TGTGCCAGCCGGTGGAGGGCAGGCGACTCTGGGGCCAACGTCCTGACTTTC. V gene TRBV6-2 or TRBV6-3 combines with J gene TRBJ2-6; D is possibly TRBD2 (6 bases). The CDR3 length is 17 residues. Germline-derived CDR1 and CDR2 are MNHEY and SVGEGT. Deletions cut 8 bases from V and 0 bases from J, with 17 bases between.

V is TRBV6-5 and J is TRBJ2-3; D is perhaps TRBD2 (6 bases). The V gene lost 2 bases and the J gene lost 1 base, with 7 bases spanning the gap. Germline V CDR1 and CDR2: MNHEY, SVGAGI. There are 14 residues in the CDR3. The CDR3: CASSYGGGTDTQYF. The DNA for the CDR3 is TGTGCCAGCAGTTACGGAGGGGGCACAGATACGCAGTATTTT.

The chain combines TRBV19 with TRBJ2-5; either TRBD1 or TRBD2 may fit D (5 bases each). CDR1 is LNHDA and CDR2 is SQIVND in the germline V gene (reference sequence). CDR3 size: 13 residues. Trimming cost V 8 bases and J 3 bases, with 13 bases left between them. The chain's CDR3 is CASPVGDKETQYF. For the CDR3, the DNA is TGTGCCAGTCCGGTGGGGGATAAAGAGACCCAGTACTTC.

The chain has TRBV18 and TRBJ2-1; TRBD1 aligns across 7 bases. In germline, CDR1 is KGHSH, CDR2 LQKENI. Trimming took 3 bases from V and 5 from J; bases not matched to a gene: 7. The CDR3 extends over 15 amino acids. CDR3 nucleotide sequence: TGTGCCAGCTCACCCCCGGGGACAGCGAACAATGAGCAGTTCTTC. It codes for CASSPPGTANNEQFF.

The chain employs TRBV29-1 and TRBJ2-7, with D perhaps matching TRBD2 (6 bases). Trimming stripped 7 bases from V and 3 bases from J, with 19 bases between. Germline V gives CDR1 SQVTM, CDR2 ANQGSEA. The CDR3 runs to 14 residues. The CDR3 loop is CSACIGTGLYEQYF. The CDR3 DNA follows: TGCAGCGCCTGTATTGGGACGGGACTCTACGAGCAGTACTTC.